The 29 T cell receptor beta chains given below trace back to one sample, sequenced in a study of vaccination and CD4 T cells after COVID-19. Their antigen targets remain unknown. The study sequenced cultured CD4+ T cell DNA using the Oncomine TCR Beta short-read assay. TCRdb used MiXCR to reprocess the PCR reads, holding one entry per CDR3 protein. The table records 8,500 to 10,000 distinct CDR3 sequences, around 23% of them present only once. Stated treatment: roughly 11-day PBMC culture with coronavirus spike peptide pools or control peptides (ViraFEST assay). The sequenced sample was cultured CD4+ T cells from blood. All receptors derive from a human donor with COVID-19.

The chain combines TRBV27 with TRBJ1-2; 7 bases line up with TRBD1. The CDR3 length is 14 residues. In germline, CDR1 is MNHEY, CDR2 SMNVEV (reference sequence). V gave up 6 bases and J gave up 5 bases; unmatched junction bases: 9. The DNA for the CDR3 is TGTGCCAGCAGCAAAACCAGGGGGATTTATGGCTACACCTTC. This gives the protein CASSKTRGIYGYTF.

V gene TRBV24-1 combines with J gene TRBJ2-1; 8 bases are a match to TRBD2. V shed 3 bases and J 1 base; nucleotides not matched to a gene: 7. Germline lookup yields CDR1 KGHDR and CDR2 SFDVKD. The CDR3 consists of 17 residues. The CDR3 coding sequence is TGTGCCACCAGTGATGCCCGCGGGGGGCCTTCCTACAATGAGCAGTTCTTC. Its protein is CATSDARGGPSYNEQFF.

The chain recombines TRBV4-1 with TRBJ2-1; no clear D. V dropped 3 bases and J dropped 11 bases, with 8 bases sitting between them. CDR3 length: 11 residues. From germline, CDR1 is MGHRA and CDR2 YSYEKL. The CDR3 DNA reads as TGCGCCAGCAGCCACCACTATAAGCAGTTCTTC. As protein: CASSHHYKQFF.

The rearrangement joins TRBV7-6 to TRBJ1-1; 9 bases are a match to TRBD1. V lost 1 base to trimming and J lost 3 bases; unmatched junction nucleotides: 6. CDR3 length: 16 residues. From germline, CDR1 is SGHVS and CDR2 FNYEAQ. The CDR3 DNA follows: TGTGCCAGCAGCTTAGGTGGTGGGACAGGGTACACTGAAGCTTTCTTT. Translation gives CASSLGGGTGYTEAFF.

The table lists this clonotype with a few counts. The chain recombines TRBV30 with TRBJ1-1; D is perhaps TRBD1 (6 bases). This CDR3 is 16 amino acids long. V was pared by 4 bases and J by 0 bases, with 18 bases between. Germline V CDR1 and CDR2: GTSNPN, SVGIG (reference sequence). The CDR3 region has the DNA TGTGCCTGGAAGGGGGATCGGGGGCCCATGAACACTGAAGCTTTCTTT. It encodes CAWKGDRGPMNTEAFF.

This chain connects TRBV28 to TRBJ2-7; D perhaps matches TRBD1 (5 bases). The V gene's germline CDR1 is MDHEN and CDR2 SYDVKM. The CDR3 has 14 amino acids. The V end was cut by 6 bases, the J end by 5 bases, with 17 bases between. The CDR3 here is CASRVAGPKDEQYF. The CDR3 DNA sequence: TGTGCCAGCAGGGTGGCAGGGCCCAAGGACGAGCAGTACTTC. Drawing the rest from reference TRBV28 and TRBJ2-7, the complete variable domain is DVKVTQSSRYLVKRTGEKVFLECVQDMDHENMFWYRQDPGLGLRLIYFSYDVKMKEKGDIPEGYSVSREKKERFSLILESASTNQTSMYLCASRVAGPKDEQYFGPGTRLTVT.

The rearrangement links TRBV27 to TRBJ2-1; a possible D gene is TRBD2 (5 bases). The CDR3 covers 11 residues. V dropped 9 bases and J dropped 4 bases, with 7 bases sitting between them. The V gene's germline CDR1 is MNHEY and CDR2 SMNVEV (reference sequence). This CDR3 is CASSVYNEQFF. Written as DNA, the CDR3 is TGTGCCAGTAGCGTTTACAATGAGCAGTTCTTC.

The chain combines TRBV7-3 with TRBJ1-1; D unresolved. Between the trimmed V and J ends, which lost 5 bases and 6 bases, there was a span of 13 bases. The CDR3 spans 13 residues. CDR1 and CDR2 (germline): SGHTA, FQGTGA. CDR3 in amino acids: CASSPTGVAEAFF. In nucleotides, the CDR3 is TGTGCCAGCAGCCCAACGGGCGTTGCTGAAGCTTTCTTT.

Here the CDR3 reads CASRLEATDTQYF. DNA for the CDR3: TGTGCCAGCAGGTTGGAGGCGACAGATACGCAGTATTTT. This chain connects TRBV12-3 or TRBV12-4 to TRBJ2-3, with a tentative D call TRBD2 (5 bases). The CDR3 is made up of 13 amino acids. The V end was cut by 6 bases, the J end by 3 bases, with 10 bases between.

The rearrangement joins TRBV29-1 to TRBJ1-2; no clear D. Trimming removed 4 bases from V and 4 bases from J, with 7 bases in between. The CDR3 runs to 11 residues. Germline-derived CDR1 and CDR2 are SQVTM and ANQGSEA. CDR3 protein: CSVVFTYGYTF. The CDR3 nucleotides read TGCAGCGTTGTATTCACCTATGGCTACACCTTC.

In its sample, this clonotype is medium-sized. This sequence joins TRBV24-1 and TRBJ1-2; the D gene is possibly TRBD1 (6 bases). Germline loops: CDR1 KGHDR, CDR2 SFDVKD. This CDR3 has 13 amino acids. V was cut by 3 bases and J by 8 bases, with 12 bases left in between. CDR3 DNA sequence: TGTGCCACCAGTGATAGTGGGGGCGAAGGCTACACCTTC. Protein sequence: CATSDSGGEGYTF.

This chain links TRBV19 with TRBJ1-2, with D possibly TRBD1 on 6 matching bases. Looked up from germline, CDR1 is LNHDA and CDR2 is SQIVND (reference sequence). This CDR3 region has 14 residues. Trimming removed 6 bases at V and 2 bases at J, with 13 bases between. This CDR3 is CASSRTGQNYGYTF. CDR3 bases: TGTGCCAGTAGCAGAACCGGACAGAACTATGGCTACACCTTC.

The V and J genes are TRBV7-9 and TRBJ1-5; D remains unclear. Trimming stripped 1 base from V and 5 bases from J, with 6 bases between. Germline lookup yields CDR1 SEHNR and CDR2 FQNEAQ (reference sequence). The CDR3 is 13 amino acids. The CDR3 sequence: CASSLERDQPQHF. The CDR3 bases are TGTGCCAGCAGCTTAGAGAGGGATCAGCCCCAGCATTTT. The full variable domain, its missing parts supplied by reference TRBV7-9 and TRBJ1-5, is DTGVSQNPRHKITKRGQNVTFRCDPISEHNRLYWYRQTLGQGPEFLTYFQNEAQLEKSRLLSDRFSAERPKGSFSTLEIQRTEQGDSAMYLCASSLERDQPQHFGDGTRLSIL.

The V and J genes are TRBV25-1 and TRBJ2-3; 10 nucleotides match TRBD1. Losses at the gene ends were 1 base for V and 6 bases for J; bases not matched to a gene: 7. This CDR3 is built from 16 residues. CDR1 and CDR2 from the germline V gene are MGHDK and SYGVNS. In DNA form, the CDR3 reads TGTGCCAGCAGTGAATGGGGACAGGGGAACAGGGATACGCAGTATTTT. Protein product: CASSEWGQGNRDTQYF.

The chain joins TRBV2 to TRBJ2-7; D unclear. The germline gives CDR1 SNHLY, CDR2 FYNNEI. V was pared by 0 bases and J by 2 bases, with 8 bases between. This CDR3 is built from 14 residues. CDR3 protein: CASSEAVGPYEQYF. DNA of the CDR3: TGTGCCAGCAGTGAAGCCGTCGGCCCCTACGAGCAGTACTTC.

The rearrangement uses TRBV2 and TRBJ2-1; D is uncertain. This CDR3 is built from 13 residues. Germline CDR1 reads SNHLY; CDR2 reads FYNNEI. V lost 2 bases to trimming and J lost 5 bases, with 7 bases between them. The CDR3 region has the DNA TGTGCCAGCAGTGAATTGGTGAACAATGAGCAGTTCTTC. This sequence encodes CASSELVNNEQFF.

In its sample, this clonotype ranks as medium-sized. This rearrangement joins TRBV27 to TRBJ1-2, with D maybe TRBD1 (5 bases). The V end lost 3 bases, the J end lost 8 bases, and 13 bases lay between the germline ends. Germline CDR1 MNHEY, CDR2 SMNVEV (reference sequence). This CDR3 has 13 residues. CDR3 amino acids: CASSFRGSMGYTF. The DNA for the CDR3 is TGTGCCAGCAGTTTTAGGGGATCTATGGGCTACACCTTC.

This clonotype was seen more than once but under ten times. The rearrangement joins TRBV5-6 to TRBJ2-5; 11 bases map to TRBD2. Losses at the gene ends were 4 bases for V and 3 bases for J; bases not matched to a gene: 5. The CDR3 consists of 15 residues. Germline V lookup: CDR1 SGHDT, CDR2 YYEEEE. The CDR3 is CASSKLAGVEETQYF. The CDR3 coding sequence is TGTGCCAGCAGCAAACTAGCGGGGGTTGAAGAGACCCAGTACTTC.

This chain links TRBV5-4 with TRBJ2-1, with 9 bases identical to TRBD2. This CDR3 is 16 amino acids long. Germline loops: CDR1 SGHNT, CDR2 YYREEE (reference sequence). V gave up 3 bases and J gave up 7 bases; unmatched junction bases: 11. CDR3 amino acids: CASSSLSSGGLNEQFF. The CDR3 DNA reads TGTGCCAGCAGCTCCTTGTCCAGCGGGGGGTTAAATGAGCAGTTCTTC.

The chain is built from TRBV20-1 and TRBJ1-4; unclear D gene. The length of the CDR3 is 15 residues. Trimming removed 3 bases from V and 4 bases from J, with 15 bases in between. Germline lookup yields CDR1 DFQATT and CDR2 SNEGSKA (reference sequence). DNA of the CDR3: TGCAGTGCTAGTTCGTGGAAAACGGATAATGAAAAACTGTTTTTT. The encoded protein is CSASSWKTDNEKLFF.

CDR3 coding DNA: TGCAGCGTGAGACAGGACACGGGCTACACCTTC. It specifies CSVRQDTGYTF. This chain links TRBV29-1 with TRBJ1-2; the D gene is possibly TRBD1 (6 bases). CDR1 is SQVTM and CDR2 is ANQGSEA in the germline V gene. The CDR3 totals 11 residues. V lost 6 bases to trimming and J lost 8 bases, with 13 bases between them.

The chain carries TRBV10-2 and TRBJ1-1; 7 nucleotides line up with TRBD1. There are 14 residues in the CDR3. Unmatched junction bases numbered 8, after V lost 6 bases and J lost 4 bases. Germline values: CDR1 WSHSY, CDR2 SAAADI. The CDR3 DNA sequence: TGCGCCAGCAGCCCACAGGGGACGGGCACTGAAGCTTTCTTT. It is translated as CASSPQGTGTEAFF.

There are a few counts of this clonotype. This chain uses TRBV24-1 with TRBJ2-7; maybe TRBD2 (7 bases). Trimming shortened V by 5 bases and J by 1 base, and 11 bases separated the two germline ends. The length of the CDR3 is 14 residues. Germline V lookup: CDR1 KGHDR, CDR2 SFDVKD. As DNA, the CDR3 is TGTGCCACCAGTGCAAGGGGGGGATCCTACGAGCAGTACTTC. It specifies CATSARGGSYEQYF.

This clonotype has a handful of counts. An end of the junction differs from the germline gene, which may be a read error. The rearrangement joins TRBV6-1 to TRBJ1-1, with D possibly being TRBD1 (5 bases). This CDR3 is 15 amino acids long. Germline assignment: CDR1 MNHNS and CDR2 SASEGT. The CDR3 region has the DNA TGTGCCAGCAGTAAAGCCGGGACGGCGAACACTGAAGCTTTCTTT. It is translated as CASSKAGTANTEAFF.

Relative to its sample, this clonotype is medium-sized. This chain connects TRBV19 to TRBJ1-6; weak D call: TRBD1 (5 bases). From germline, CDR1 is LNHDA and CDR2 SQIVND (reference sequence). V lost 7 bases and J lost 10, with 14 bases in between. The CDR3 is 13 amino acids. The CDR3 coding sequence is TGTGCCAGTACCCGAGGGGTACAATCACCCCTCCACTTT. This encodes CASTRGVQSPLHF. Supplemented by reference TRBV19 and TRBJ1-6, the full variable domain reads DGGITQSPKYLFRKEGQNVTLSCEQNLNHDAMYWYRQDPGQGLRLIYYSQIVNDFQKGDIAEGYSVSREKKESFPLTVTSAQKNPTAFYLCASTRGVQSPLHFGNGTRLTVT.

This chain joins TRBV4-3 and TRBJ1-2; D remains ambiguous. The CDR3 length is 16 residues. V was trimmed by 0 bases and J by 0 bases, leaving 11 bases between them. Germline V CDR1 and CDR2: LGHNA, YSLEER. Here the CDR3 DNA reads TGCGCCAGCAGCCAAGAGTCCTCCGGGTCTAACTATGGCTACACCTTC. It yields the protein CASSQESSGSNYGYTF.

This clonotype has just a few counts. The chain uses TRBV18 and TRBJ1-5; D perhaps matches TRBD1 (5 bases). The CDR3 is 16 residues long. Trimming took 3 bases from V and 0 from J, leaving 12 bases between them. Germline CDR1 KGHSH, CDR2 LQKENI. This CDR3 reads CASSPSPQASNQPQHF. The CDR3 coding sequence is TGTGCCAGCTCACCTTCACCACAGGCTAGCAATCAGCCCCAGCATTTT.

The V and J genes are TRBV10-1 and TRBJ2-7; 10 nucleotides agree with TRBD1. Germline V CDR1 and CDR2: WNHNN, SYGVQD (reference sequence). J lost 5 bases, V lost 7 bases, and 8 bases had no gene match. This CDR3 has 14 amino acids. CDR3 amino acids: CASNPGQGYNEQYF. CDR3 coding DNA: TGCGCCAGCAACCCGGGACAGGGGTATAACGAGCAGTACTTC.

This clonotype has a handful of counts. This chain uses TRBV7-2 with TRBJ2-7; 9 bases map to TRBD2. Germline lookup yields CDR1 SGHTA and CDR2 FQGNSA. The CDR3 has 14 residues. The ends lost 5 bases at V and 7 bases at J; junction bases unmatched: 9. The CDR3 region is CASSNGRGGLEQYF. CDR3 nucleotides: TGTGCCAGCAGCAATGGGCGGGGGGGCCTTGAGCAGTACTTC.